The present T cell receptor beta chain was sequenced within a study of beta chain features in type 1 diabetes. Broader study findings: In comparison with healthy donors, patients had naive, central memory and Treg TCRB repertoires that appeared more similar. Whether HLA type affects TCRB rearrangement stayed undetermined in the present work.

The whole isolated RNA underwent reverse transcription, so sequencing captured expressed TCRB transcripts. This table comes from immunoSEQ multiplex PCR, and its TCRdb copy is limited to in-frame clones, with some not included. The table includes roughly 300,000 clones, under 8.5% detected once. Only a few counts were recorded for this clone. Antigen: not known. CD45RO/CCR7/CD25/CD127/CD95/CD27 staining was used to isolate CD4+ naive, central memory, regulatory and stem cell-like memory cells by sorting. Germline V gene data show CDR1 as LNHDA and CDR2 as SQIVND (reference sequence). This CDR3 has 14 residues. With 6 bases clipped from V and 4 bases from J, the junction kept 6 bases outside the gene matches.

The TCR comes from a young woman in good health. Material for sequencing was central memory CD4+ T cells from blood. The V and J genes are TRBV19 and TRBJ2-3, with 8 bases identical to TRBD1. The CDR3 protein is CASSDRGLADTQYF. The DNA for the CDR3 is TGTGCCAGTAGCGACAGGGGTTTGGCAGATACGCAGTATTTT.